Ten or more counts support the clone carrying this T cell receptor beta chain. What it binds is not known. Time point reported: persistent/refractory GD, antithyroid drugs over 5 years with positive TRAb. The TCR library was made from RNA extracted from PBMCs. J gave up 4 bases and V 2 bases, and 8 bases lay outside the gene matches. CDR1 is SGHAT and CDR2 is FQNNGV in the germline V gene. The CDR3 runs 15 residues. In building TCR beta libraries, iRepertoire HTBI primers were used together with Arm-PCR of CDR3 regions. Original processing notes: Samples jointly harbored 60 or so TRBV and 14 TRBJ segments. TCRdb reprocessed the multiplex PCR reads with MiXCR, giving one entry per CDR3 protein. TCRdb, not the authors, supplied the V and J calls. The sample lists over 650,000 distinct CDR3 sequences, around 30% seen once, with roughly 40% in the top ten. The sample originates from a study of regulatory T cells in long-lasting Graves disease. Study-wide results and caveats: Analyses excluded thyroid tissue, covering peripheral blood alone. TRBV28, TRBJ1-2 and TRBJ2-5 emerged as the favored segments in persistent disease. The study found persistent patients shared more public clonotypes (roughly 2,500) than new patients (just over 950).

The chain joins TRBV11-2 to TRBJ2-7; 7 bases agree with TRBD2. The receptor comes from a female donor with Graves disease. The source material was peripheral blood mononuclear cells (PBMCs), sampled when the disease was refractory, from a patient treated with antithyroid drugs. CDR3: CASSLTDGGRYEQYF. The CDR3, as DNA: TGTGCCAGCAGCTTAACTGACGGCGGGAGATACGAGCAGTACTTC.